The next 12 T cell receptor beta chains were all read from a single sample in a study of blood T cell repertoires in COVID-19. Assay: immunoSEQ multiplex PCR; the TCRdb copy retains only in-frame clones and omits some. The repertoire holds tens of thousands of clones, with approximately 90% as singletons. Sequencing was carried out using peripheral blood. The receptors come from a woman between 70 and 85 years old with acute or convalescent COVID-19.

This clone was found once. The rearrangement uses TRBV18 and TRBJ1-1; the D is unclear. The CDR3 spans 15 residues. V lost 6 bases, J lost 5 bases, and 19 bases lay in between. CDR1 and CDR2 (germline): KGHSH, LQKENI. The CDR3 region is CASSDPGGLTTEAFF. The CDR3 coding sequence is TGTGCCAGCTCGGATCCTGGCGGGCTCACTACTGAAGCTTTCTTT.

The chain couples TRBV5-5 to TRBJ1-1; 12 positions match TRBD1. Looked up from germline, CDR1 is SGHKS and CDR2 is YYEKEE (reference sequence). The V and J ends lost 3 bases and 4 bases, in that order; junction bases with no gene match: 13. The CDR3 spans 18 residues. Here the CDR3 DNA reads TGTGCCAGCAGCTCCATTCGGGGACAGGGGGCGCGTGGCACTGAAGCTTTCTTT. Amino acid sequence: CASSSIRGQGARGTEAFF.

The chain uses TRBV7-9 and TRBJ1-4, with 9 nucleotides matching TRBD1. The CDR3 is 15 residues long. CDR1 is SEHNR and CDR2 is FQNEAQ in the germline V gene (reference sequence). V lost 5 bases to trimming and J lost 8 bases; unmatched junction nucleotides: 9. For the CDR3, the DNA is TGTGCCAGCAGCACCGGGACAGGGTCTATCGAAAAACTGTTTTTT. Protein sequence: CASSTGTGSIEKLFF. The variable domain in full, with the rest retrieved from reference TRBV7-9 and TRBJ1-4, is DTGVSQNPRHKITKRGQNVTFRCDPISEHNRLYWYRQTLGQGPEFLTYFQNEAQLEKSRLLSDRFSAERPKGSFSTLEIQRTEQGDSAMYLCASSTGTGSIEKLFFGSGTQLSVL.

Only one count was recorded for this clone. The V call is TRBV7-9, the J call TRBJ2-3, with D perhaps TRBD2 (5 bases). The germline CDR1 and CDR2 sequences are SEHNR and FQNEAQ (reference sequence). V lost 7 bases and J 3 bases, leaving 20 bases between the germline ends. The CDR3 is made up of 16 amino acids. This CDR3 is CASTPPSTGGTDTQYF. DNA for the CDR3: TGTGCCAGCACCCCCCCTAGCACTGGTGGGACAGATACGCAGTATTTT.

The CDR3 spells CASSVAETPAGELFF. As DNA, the CDR3 is TGTGCCAGCAGCGTAGCTGAAACCCCAGCCGGGGAGCTGTTTTTT. The chain combines TRBV9 with TRBJ2-2; no reliable D call. CDR3 length: 15 amino acids. Trimming pared 0 bases from V and 6 bases from J, leaving 12 bases between. Germline lookup yields CDR1 SGDLS and CDR2 YYNGEE.

The rearrangement joins TRBV7-8 to TRBJ1-6; perhaps TRBD1 as D (5 bases). In germline, CDR1 is SGHVS, CDR2 FQNEAQ. V was cut by 8 bases and J by 6 bases, with 20 bases left in between. This CDR3 has 16 residues. CDR3 nucleotides: TGTGCCAGCTTCCCTCTCCAGGGTTCGCTTAATTCACCCCTCCACTTT. This sequence encodes CASFPLQGSLNSPLHF.

The chain has TRBV11-3 and TRBJ2-1; unclear D gene. Germline CDR1 SGHNT, CDR2 YENEEA. V was cut by 5 bases and J by 4 bases, with 9 bases left in between. The length of the CDR3 is 13 residues. CDR3 protein: CASSARQYNEQFF. CDR3 coding DNA: TGTGCCAGCAGCGCGCGACAATACAATGAGCAGTTCTTC. Full variable domain (rest looked up from reference TRBV11-3 and TRBJ2-1): EAGVVQSPRYKIIEKKQPVAFWCNPISGHNTLYWYLQNLGQGPELLIRYENEEAVDDSQLPKDRFSAERLKGVDSTLKIQPAELGDSAVYLCASSARQYNEQFFGPGTRLTVL.

The chain combines TRBV6-5 with TRBJ1-2; 7 bases fit TRBD1. CDR3 length: 14 residues. The V segment lost 6 bases and the J segment 7 bases; nucleotides outside the gene matches: 11. Germline CDR1 and CDR2: MNHEY and SVGAGI. The CDR3 region has the DNA TGTGCCAGCAGACCACCAGGGGGAGCCGCTGGCTACACCTTC. It yields the protein CASRPPGGAAGYTF.

This chain connects TRBV6-5 to TRBJ1-2; 8 bases match TRBD1. Germline lookup yields CDR1 MNHEY and CDR2 SVGAGI. The CDR3 loop spans 13 amino acids. Trimming cost V 6 bases and J 5 bases; bases outside gene matches: 5. CDR3 loop: CASRQTGEYGYTF. CDR3 DNA sequence: TGTGCCAGCAGGCAGACAGGGGAGTATGGCTACACCTTC.

This clone came up a few times. This chain links TRBV5-1 with TRBJ1-1; unclear D gene. Trimming cost V 2 bases and J 6 bases, with 17 bases left between them. Germline V gene lookup returns CDR1 SGHRS and CDR2 YFSETQ. The CDR3 sequence is 15 residues long. The CDR3 nucleotides read TGCGCCAGCAGCTTAGAAGGGCTGGGAGGCTCTGAAGCTTTCTTT. It codes for CASSLEGLGGSEAFF. Variable domain in full (rest from reference TRBV5-1 and TRBJ1-1): KAGVTQTPRYLIKTRGQQVTLSCSPISGHRSVSWYQQTPGQGLQFLFEYFSETQRNKGNFPGRFSGRQFSNSRSEMNVSTLELGDSALYLCASSLEGLGGSEAFFGQGTRLTVV.

The rearrangement uses TRBV5-5 and TRBJ2-2, with D maybe TRBD1 (6 bases). The CDR3 loop spans 15 amino acids. Germline loops: CDR1 SGHKS, CDR2 YYEKEE (reference sequence). Trimming pared 4 bases from V and 1 base from J, leaving 11 bases between. For the CDR3, the DNA is TGTGCCAGCAGCCCGGACAGTCGGAACACCGGGGAGCTGTTTTTT. This gives the protein CASSPDSRNTGELFF.

This chain joins TRBV7-3 and TRBJ1-2; D may be TRBD1 (5 bases). This CDR3 has 14 residues. Per germline, CDR1 SGHTA and CDR2 FQGTGA. The ends were cut back, 5 bases at V and 8 bases at J, with 18 bases in the middle. The CDR3 spells CASSPHTGSGGYTF. CDR3 nucleotides: TGTGCCAGCAGCCCCCACACAGGATCGGGCGGCTACACCTTC.